Below, one T cell receptor beta chain is given with its context. The sample belongs to a study of blood T cell repertoires in COVID-19. Study context: T cells, B-cell-depleted T cells, or PBMCs provided the cDNA or gDNA that served as material.

Per the study methods: Amplifying reference gene primers gave estimates of nucleated cell counts. This table comes from immunoSEQ multiplex PCR, and its TCRdb copy is limited to in-frame clones, with some not included. V and J calls and clone size come straight from that table; D and trimming were deduced from the DNA. Among about 41,000 clones, approximately 82% were seen once, and the ten largest hold 44%. There are 17 residues in the CDR3. Sequencing was performed on peripheral blood. The chain combines TRBV21-1 with TRBJ1-1. TRBV21-1 is noted as a pseudogene. This sequence originates from an elderly woman with active or convalescent COVID-19. The CDR3 sequence: CASSKGVTDYWNTEAFF. The CDR3 DNA follows: TGTGCCAGCAGCAAAGGAGTAACAGACTATTGGAACACTGAAGCTTTCTTT.